This T cell receptor beta chain originates from a study of blood T cell repertoires in COVID-19. Adults between roughly 18 and 95 years of age took part from more than 20 US areas. Note on this clone: The junction departs from germline at one end; a sequencing error may be responsible.

TCRdb keeps only in-frame clones here, not all; method: immunoSEQ multiplex PCR. The sample includes approximately 200,000 clones, approximately 80% seen only once; the top ten take about 7%. Germline V gives CDR1 LGHNA, CDR2 YNFKEQ. CDR3 length equals 16 residues. V is TRBV4-2 and J is TRBJ1-4; TRBD1 agrees at 8 bases. The sequence came from a woman aged 40 to 50 with acute COVID-19. Input material: PBMCs or T cells enriched from blood (not recorded which). This chain's CDR3 is CASRQGAQGAGEKLFF. CDR3 bases: TGTGCCAGCAGGCAAGGGGCCCAGGGGGCGGGTGAAAAACTGTTTTTT.